The rows below give T cell receptor beta chains drawn from one sample of a study of control samples from healthy donors and cancer patients. TCRdb's copy holds only in-frame clones and misses some; the assay was immunoSEQ multiplex PCR. The sample includes 100,000 to 150,000 clones, 85% to 95% of them seen just once. The specimen sequenced was PBMCs. The receptors originated from a man aged 80 or over with head and neck cancer. CDR3s include the opening cysteine and the closing phenylalanine or tryptophan. A D gene is named only where the DNA matches it firmly. Where a row states a size, it is once, few, many or the class of an expanded clone; other rows omit it.

clone_size: NA; d_call: NA; v_call: TRBV7-9; j_call: TRBJ2-1; cdr3_aa: CASSTNPRGTKLYNEQFF; cdr3_nt: TGTGCCAGCAGCACCAACCCGAGGGGGACTAAATTATACAATGAGCAGTTCTTC
clone_size: once; d_call: NA; v_call: TRBV7-9; j_call: TRBJ2-7; cdr3_aa: CASSAISYEQYF; cdr3_nt: TGTGCCAGCAGCGCCATCTCCTACGAGCAGTACTTC
clone_size: NA; d_call: NA; v_call: TRBV2; j_call: TRBJ1-1; cdr3_aa: CASRGDTYTEAFF; cdr3_nt: TGTGCCAGCAGGGGGGACACCTACACTGAAGCTTTCTTT
clone_size: NA; d_call: NA; v_call: TRBV5-8; j_call: TRBJ1-5; cdr3_aa: CASSDGTAARQPQHF; cdr3_nt: TGTGCCAGCAGCGATGGTACCGCCGCTAGACAGCCCCAGCATTTT
clone_size: NA; d_call: NA; v_call: TRBV5-1; j_call: TRBJ2-7; cdr3_aa: CASSSRAQNYEQYF; cdr3_nt: TGCGCCAGCAGCTCCCGGGCCCAGAATTACGAGCAGTACTTC
clone_size: NA; d_call: NA; v_call: TRBV19; j_call: TRBJ1-1; cdr3_aa: CASSIQGRGTEAFF; cdr3_nt: TGTGCCAGTAGTATACAAGGACGGGGGACTGAAGCTTTCTTT
clone_size: NA; d_call: NA; v_call: TRBV15; j_call: TRBJ2-7; cdr3_aa: CATSRDGGRLYEQYF; cdr3_nt: TGTGCCACCAGCAGAGATGGAGGTAGATTATACGAGCAGTACTTC
clone_size: NA; d_call: NA; v_call: TRBV6-5; j_call: TRBJ2-7; cdr3_aa: CASSYTVSSYEQYF; cdr3_nt: TGTGCCAGCAGTTATACAGTAAGCTCCTACGAGCAGTACTTC
clone_size: NA; d_call: NA; v_call: TRBV30; j_call: TRBJ2-6; cdr3_aa: CAWSARGSGANVLTF; cdr3_nt: TGTGCCTGGAGTGCCCGCGGCTCTGGGGCCAACGTCCTGACTTTC
clone_size: NA; d_call: NA; v_call: TRBV9; j_call: TRBJ2-1; cdr3_aa: CASSPPVPYNEQFF; cdr3_nt: TGTGCCAGCAGTCCCCCTGTCCCCTACAATGAGCAGTTCTTC
clone_size: NA; d_call: TRBD1; v_call: TRBV13; j_call: TRBJ2-5; cdr3_aa: CASSRGQAQETQYF; cdr3_nt: TGTGCCAGCAGCAGGGGACAGGCCCAAGAGACCCAGTACTTC
clone_size: NA; d_call: TRBD2; v_call: TRBV12-3/TRBV12-4; j_call: TRBJ2-7; cdr3_aa: CASSPGTSGEQYF; cdr3_nt: TGTGCCAGCAGCCCCGGGACTAGTGGAGAGCAGTACTTC
clone_size: NA; d_call: TRBD1; v_call: TRBV27; j_call: TRBJ2-6; cdr3_aa: CASSLGRGLGANVLTF; cdr3_nt: TGTGCCAGCAGTTTGGGCAGGGGGCTGGGGGCCAACGTCCTGACTTTC
clone_size: NA; d_call: NA; v_call: TRBV7-2; j_call: TRBJ2-7; cdr3_aa: CASSLAPGAGSYEQYF; cdr3_nt: TGTGCCAGCAGCTTAGCGCCCGGGGCGGGTTCCTACGAGCAGTACTTC
clone_size: NA; d_call: NA; v_call: TRBV30; j_call: TRBJ1-2; cdr3_aa: CAWSPGGDGYTF; cdr3_nt: TGTGCCTGGAGTCCCGGGGGAGATGGCTACACCTTC
clone_size: NA; d_call: NA; v_call: TRBV29-1; j_call: TRBJ2-4; cdr3_aa: CSVEGQDFHENIQYF; cdr3_nt: TGCAGCGTTGAAGGCCAGGACTTCCACGAAAACATTCAGTACTTC
clone_size: NA; d_call: NA; v_call: TRBV10-2; j_call: TRBJ2-1; cdr3_aa: CASLSGWGNEQFF; cdr3_nt: TGCGCCAGCTTATCCGGGTGGGGCAATGAGCAGTTCTTC
clone_size: NA; d_call: NA; v_call: TRBV9; j_call: TRBJ2-3; cdr3_aa: CASSSDLGTDTQYF; cdr3_nt: TGTGCCAGCAGCTCCGATTTGGGCACAGATACGCAGTATTTT
clone_size: NA; d_call: NA; v_call: TRBV15; j_call: TRBJ1-3; cdr3_aa: CATSNKGSGGNTIYF; cdr3_nt: TGTGCCACCAGCAATAAGGGGAGTGGTGGAAACACCATATATTTT
clone_size: many; d_call: NA; v_call: TRBV7-8; j_call: TRBJ2-7; cdr3_aa: CASSLISYEQYF; cdr3_nt: TGTGCCAGCAGCTTAATCTCCTACGAGCAGTACTTC
clone_size: NA; d_call: TRBD2; v_call: TRBV6-2/TRBV6-3; j_call: TRBJ2-7; cdr3_aa: CASSWGLAVEQYF; cdr3_nt: TGTGCCAGCAGTTGGGGACTAGCGGTCGAGCAGTACTTC
clone_size: NA; d_call: NA; v_call: TRBV5-1; j_call: TRBJ1-3; cdr3_aa: CASSLGGPSGNTIYF; cdr3_nt: TGCGCCAGCAGCTTGGGAGGGCCCTCTGGAAACACCATATATTTT
clone_size: NA; d_call: NA; v_call: TRBV11-3; j_call: TRBJ1-1; cdr3_aa: CASSFSAYTEAFF; cdr3_nt: TGTGCCAGCAGCTTTTCAGCATACACTGAAGCTTTCTTT
clone_size: once; d_call: TRBD1; v_call: TRBV5-1; j_call: TRBJ2-7; cdr3_aa: CASSFLSGGDSYEQYF; cdr3_nt: TGCGCCAGCAGCTTTCTGTCAGGGGGTGACTCCTACGAGCAGTACTTC
clone_size: NA; d_call: NA; v_call: TRBV6-5; j_call: TRBJ1-2; cdr3_aa: CASRVTDDYGYTF; cdr3_nt: TGTGCCAGCAGGGTTACAGATGACTATGGCTACACCTTC
clone_size: NA; d_call: NA; v_call: TRBV24-1; j_call: TRBJ2-1; cdr3_aa: CATSDAYNEQFF; cdr3_nt: TGTGCCACCAGTGACGCCTACAATGAGCAGTTCTTC
clone_size: NA; d_call: TRBD2; v_call: TRBV6-2/TRBV6-3; j_call: TRBJ2-1; cdr3_aa: CASSSPGTSGSTSKFF; cdr3_nt: TGTGCCAGCAGTTCCCCGGGGACTAGCGGCTCCACGAGTAAATTCTTC
clone_size: NA; d_call: NA; v_call: TRBV5-1; j_call: TRBJ2-6; cdr3_aa: CASLLTPTSGANVLTF; cdr3_nt: TGCGCCAGCCTCTTGACACCAACCTCTGGGGCCAACGTCCTGACTTTC
clone_size: NA; d_call: TRBD1; v_call: TRBV7-2; j_call: TRBJ1-5; cdr3_aa: CASSLEGGQWHF; cdr3_nt: TGTGCCAGCAGCTTAGAAGGGGGCCAGTGGCATTTT
clone_size: NA; d_call: TRBD2; v_call: TRBV7-2; j_call: TRBJ2-2; cdr3_aa: CASSLERGGLGELFF; cdr3_nt: TGTGCCAGCAGCTTAGAGCGGGGAGGTCTCGGGGAGCTGTTTTTT
clone_size: NA; d_call: TRBD2; v_call: TRBV2; j_call: TRBJ2-1; cdr3_aa: CASSEIGGAWEQFF; cdr3_nt: TGTGCCAGCAGTGAGATCGGGGGGGCCTGGGAGCAGTTCTTC
clone_size: NA; d_call: NA; v_call: TRBV30; j_call: TRBJ1-3; cdr3_aa: CAWSPGAASGNTIYF; cdr3_nt: TGTGCCTGGAGTCCCGGGGCTGCCTCTGGAAACACCATATATTTT
clone_size: NA; d_call: NA; v_call: TRBV5-4; j_call: TRBJ2-7; cdr3_aa: CASSFRVPGVNEQYF; cdr3_nt: TGTGCCAGCAGCTTTAGAGTTCCGGGAGTTAACGAGCAGTACTTC
clone_size: NA; d_call: NA; v_call: TRBV28; j_call: TRBJ1-2; cdr3_aa: CASSQKATGFPYGYTF; cdr3_nt: TGTGCCAGCAGTCAAAAGGCTACAGGGTTTCCATATGGCTACACCTTC
clone_size: NA; d_call: TRBD1; v_call: TRBV30; j_call: TRBJ1-5; cdr3_aa: CAWARDSLALEHF; cdr3_nt: TGTGCCTGGGCCCGGGACAGTCTGGCCCTGGAGCATTTT
clone_size: NA; d_call: NA; v_call: TRBV12-5; j_call: TRBJ1-2; cdr3_aa: CASSGSNYGYTF; cdr3_nt: TGTGCTAGTTCAGGCAGTAACTATGGCTACACCTTC
clone_size: NA; d_call: NA; v_call: TRBV6-2/TRBV6-3; j_call: TRBJ1-2; cdr3_aa: CASSYTGRDYGYTF; cdr3_nt: TGTGCCAGCAGTTACACAGGGAGGGACTATGGCTACACCTTC
clone_size: NA; d_call: NA; v_call: TRBV2; j_call: TRBJ1-5; cdr3_aa: CASSLSASNQPQHF; cdr3_nt: TGTGCCAGCAGTCTCTCAGCTAGCAATCAGCCCCAACATTTT
clone_size: NA; d_call: TRBD2; v_call: TRBV3-1/TRBV3-2; j_call: TRBJ2-3; cdr3_aa: CASSPSTSGGGADTQYF; cdr3_nt: TGTGCCAGCAGCCCGTCGACTAGCGGGGGGGGTGCAGATACGCAGTATTTT
clone_size: NA; d_call: NA; v_call: TRBV7-2; j_call: TRBJ2-2; cdr3_aa: CASSLAQGPGELFF; cdr3_nt: TGTGCCAGCAGCTTAGCGCAGGGACCCGGGGAGCTGTTTTTT
clone_size: NA; d_call: NA; v_call: TRBV5-6; j_call: TRBJ2-2; cdr3_aa: CASSFSGLVTGELFF; cdr3_nt: TGTGCCAGCAGCTTTTCGGGGCTGGTCACCGGGGAGCTGTTTTTT
clone_size: NA; d_call: NA; v_call: TRBV2; j_call: TRBJ1-1; cdr3_aa: CASIEGRAVMNTEAFF; cdr3_nt: TGTGCCAGCATTGAAGGTCGAGCGGTTATGAACACTGAAGCTTTCTTT
clone_size: NA; d_call: NA; v_call: TRBV5-4; j_call: TRBJ1-6; cdr3_aa: CASSLRIGGNSPLHF; cdr3_nt: TGTGCCAGCAGCTTAAGGATTGGGGGGAACTCACCCCTCCACTTT
clone_size: NA; d_call: NA; v_call: TRBV28; j_call: TRBJ1-5; cdr3_aa: CATTPGNLYGNQPQHF; cdr3_nt: TGTGCCACAACACCGGGGAACCTTTATGGCAATCAGCCCCAGCATTTT
clone_size: once; d_call: NA; v_call: TRBV6-5; j_call: TRBJ2-5; cdr3_aa: CASSFQETQYF; cdr3_nt: TGTGCCAGCAGTTTCCAAGAGACCCAGTACTTC
clone_size: once; d_call: TRBD2; v_call: TRBV3-1/TRBV3-2; j_call: TRBJ2-5; cdr3_aa: CASSHYGLAGDGETQYF; cdr3_nt: TGTGCCAGCAGCCATTATGGACTAGCGGGAGATGGAGAGACCCAGTACTTC
clone_size: NA; d_call: TRBD1; v_call: TRBV19; j_call: TRBJ2-1; cdr3_aa: CASSRDRHYNEQFF; cdr3_nt: TGTGCCAGCTCGAGGGACAGGCATTACAATGAGCAGTTCTTC
clone_size: NA; d_call: TRBD1; v_call: TRBV4-1; j_call: TRBJ1-5; cdr3_aa: CASSQADRGIYQPQHF; cdr3_nt: TGCGCCAGCAGCCAAGCCGACAGGGGCATATATCAGCCCCAGCATTTT
clone_size: NA; d_call: TRBD2; v_call: TRBV6-5; j_call: TRBJ2-3; cdr3_aa: CASSSLAGVSTDTQYF; cdr3_nt: TGTGCCAGCAGTTCACTAGCGGGAGTGAGCACAGATACGCAGTATTTT
clone_size: NA; d_call: NA; v_call: TRBV7-9; j_call: TRBJ2-7; cdr3_aa: CASSPGSHVEQYF; cdr3_nt: TGTGCCAGCAGCCCTGGGTCACATGTCGAGCAGTACTTC
clone_size: once; d_call: TRBD2; v_call: TRBV7-9; j_call: TRBJ2-5; cdr3_aa: CASSPPGGAGETQYF; cdr3_nt: TGTGCCAGCAGCCCGCCGGGGGGGGCAGGAGAGACCCAGTACTTC
clone_size: once; d_call: NA; v_call: TRBV6-6; j_call: TRBJ2-7; cdr3_aa: CASSYYLGYEQYF; cdr3_nt: TGTGCCAGCAGTTACTATCTTGGATACGAGCAGTACTTC
clone_size: NA; d_call: NA; v_call: TRBV9; j_call: TRBJ1-6; cdr3_aa: CASSVDRNSPLHF; cdr3_nt: TGTGCCAGCAGCGTAGATCGTAATTCACCCCTCCACTTT
clone_size: NA; d_call: TRBD2; v_call: TRBV4-3; j_call: TRBJ2-7; cdr3_aa: CASSQDYRGGFHEQYF; cdr3_nt: TGCGCCAGCAGCCAAGATTACCGGGGGGGGTTCCACGAGCAGTACTTC
clone_size: NA; d_call: NA; v_call: TRBV19; j_call: TRBJ1-2; cdr3_aa: CASSISGGGYTF; cdr3_nt: TGTGCCAGTAGTATAAGCGGCGGGGGCTACACCTTC
clone_size: NA; d_call: TRBD2; v_call: TRBV7-8; j_call: TRBJ2-7; cdr3_aa: CASSDNLAGEQYF; cdr3_nt: TGTGCCAGCAGCGACAACTTAGCGGGGGAGCAGTACTTC
clone_size: NA; d_call: TRBD1; v_call: TRBV9; j_call: TRBJ2-5; cdr3_aa: CASSRPGGETQYF; cdr3_nt: TGTGCCAGCAGCAGGCCAGGGGGAGAGACCCAGTACTTC
clone_size: NA; d_call: TRBD1; v_call: TRBV5-1; j_call: TRBJ1-1; cdr3_aa: CASSLTTGGYTEAFF; cdr3_nt: TGCGCCAGCAGCTTAACGACAGGGGGCTACACTGAAGCTTTCTTT